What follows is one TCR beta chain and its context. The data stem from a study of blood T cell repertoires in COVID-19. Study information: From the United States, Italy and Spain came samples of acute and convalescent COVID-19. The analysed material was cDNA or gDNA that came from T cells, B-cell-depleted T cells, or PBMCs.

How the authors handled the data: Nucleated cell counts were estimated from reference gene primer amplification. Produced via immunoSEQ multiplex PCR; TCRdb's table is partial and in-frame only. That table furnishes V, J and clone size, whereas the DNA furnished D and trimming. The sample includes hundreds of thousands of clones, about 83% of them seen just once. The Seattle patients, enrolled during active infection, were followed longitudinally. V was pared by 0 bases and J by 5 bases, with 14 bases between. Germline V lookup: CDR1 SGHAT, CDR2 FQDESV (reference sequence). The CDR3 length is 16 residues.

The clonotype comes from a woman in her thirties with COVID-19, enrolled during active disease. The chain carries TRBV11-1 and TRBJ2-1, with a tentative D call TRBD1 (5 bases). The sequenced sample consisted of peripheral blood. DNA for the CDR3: TGTGCCAGCAGCTTAGCCAGGGAAGGTATCCACAATGAGCAGTTCTTC. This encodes CASSLAREGIHNEQFF.